This T cell receptor beta chain was identified in a study of molecular identifiers for immune sequencing clone quantification. In the study overall: The replicates split RNA from roughly 20,000 or 100,000 naive CD8 cells five ways and sequenced four. General study findings and limits: Even with one million naive cells present, spiked Jurkat TCR RNA from one cell was reportedly detectable.

Germline CDR1 MDHEN, CDR2 SYDVKM. CDR3 length: 15 amino acids. With 2 bases removed from V and 1 base from J, the gap between germline ends came to 10 bases. A remark on this clonotype: Its antigen is not known.

One entry per CDR3 protein, called by TCRdb with MiXCR from the PCR reads. The repertoire holds a few hundred thousand distinct CDR3 sequences, approximately 25% seen once, with around 0.79% in the top ten. The authors gated naive CD8 T cells as CD8+CD4-CCR7+CD45RA+ for sorting. This sequence was found in a human donor in good health. Some libraries in this study had Jurkat cell RNA spiked in. Sequencing was carried out using naive CD8+ T cells from blood, with Jurkat cell RNA spiked in. The subset is: FACS-sorted CD8+CD4-CCR7+CD45RA+ naive T cells. The genes are TRBV28 and TRBJ2-3; the D is unclear. CDR3 nucleotide sequence: TGTGCCAGCAGTTTACCCCAGAGTGGCACAGATACGCAGTATTTT. Its protein is CASSLPQSGTDTQYF. The full variable domain, completed using reference TRBV28 and TRBJ2-3, is DVKVTQSSRYLVKRTGEKVFLECVQDMDHENMFWYRQDPGLGLRLIYFSYDVKMKEKGDIPEGYSVSREKKERFSLILESASTNQTSMYLCASSLPQSGTDTQYFGPGTRLTVL.